A single sample is the source of the 3 T cell receptor beta chains below, sequenced in a study of beta chain features in type 1 diabetes. The whole isolated RNA underwent reverse transcription, so sequencing captured expressed TCRB transcripts. Assay: immunoSEQ multiplex PCR; the TCRdb copy retains only in-frame clones and omits some. Among hundreds of thousands of clones, roughly 12% were seen once, and the ten largest hold around 0.02%. The sequencing sample was made of naive CD4+ T cells from blood. The receptors were sampled from a man aged 18 to 30 in good health.

Ten or more counts support this clone. The chain has TRBV30 and TRBJ2-1, with 10 bases matching TRBD1. J lost 5 bases, V lost 6 bases, and 7 bases had no gene match. Germline-derived CDR1 and CDR2 are GTSNPN and SVGIG (reference sequence). The CDR3 loop spans 14 amino acids. The CDR3 region is CACLRDRGHNEQFF. Written as DNA, the CDR3 is TGTGCCTGCCTCCGGGACAGGGGCCACAATGAGCAGTTCTTC.

V usage is TRBV28 and J usage is TRBJ1-5, with D perhaps TRBD1 (6 bases). The CDR3 has 14 amino acids. V gave up 8 bases and J gave up 9 bases, with 20 bases separating them. Per the germline V gene, CDR1 is MDHEN and CDR2 is SYDVKM. In DNA, the CDR3 is TGTGCCAGCGTGGGACAAGACGAGGTGTGGCCCCAGCATTTT. It encodes CASVGQDEVWPQHF.

This clone was seen many times. V is TRBV30 and J is TRBJ2-7; D is uncertain. From germline, CDR1 is GTSNPN and CDR2 SVGIG (reference sequence). Between the trimmed V and J ends, which lost 4 bases and 5 bases, there was a span of 9 bases. The CDR3 is 11 residues long. CDR3 loop: CAWTVMDEQYF. The CDR3 coding sequence is TGTGCCTGGACGGTTATGGACGAGCAGTACTTC.